This T cell receptor (beta chain) comes out of a study of blood T cell repertoires in COVID-19. In the study overall: Samples representing acute and convalescent COVID-19 were sourced from the United States, Italy and Spain. T cells, B-cell-depleted T cells, or PBMCs supplied cDNA or gDNA.

Deletions cut 0 bases from V and 6 bases from J, with 18 bases between. This CDR3 region has 16 residues. The V gene's germline CDR1 is MNHEY and CDR2 SVGAGI. Method: immunoSEQ multiplex PCR; TCRdb's copy keeps in-frame clones and lacks some. The profile shows around 100,000 clones, 80% to 90% of them singletons. This clonotype originated in a woman older than 75 with acute or convalescent COVID-19. Sequencing used peripheral blood. This chain uses TRBV6-5 with TRBJ2-7; perhaps TRBD2 as D (6 bases). The DNA of the CDR3 is TGTGCCAGCAGTTACTCTGGCCTTCTAGCGCTGAGCGAGCAGTACTTC. It encodes CASSYSGLLALSEQYF.